A single sample is the source of the 21 T cell receptor beta chains below, sequenced in a study of human T cells and chemical hapten exposure. TCRdb re-derived calls from the RACE reads in MiXCR, one entry per CDR3 protein. The top ten hold 13% of the sample, which has 45,000 to 60,000 distinct CDR3 sequences, about 9.3% seen once. Sample time point: patch test 1, 2 weeks after DPC sensitization. Treatment noted: therapeutic diphenylcyclopropenone sensitization with weekly scalp DPC. The material was whole blood, obtained in connection with sensitization to the hapten diphenylcyclopropenone (DPC). The source is a middle-aged woman with alopecia areata. Some clones in this sample may be carry-over from other donors' samples.

This clonotype was seen many times. The CDR3 region has the DNA TGTGCCAGCAGGGACAGGGCGGACCCCAATCAGCCCCAGCATTTT. This codes for CASRDRADPNQPQHF. The chain combines TRBV2 with TRBJ1-5, with TRBD1 matching over 8 bases. This CDR3 has 15 amino acids. Germline trimming cut 6 bases from V and 3 bases from J; bases unmatched to any gene: 7. Per germline, CDR1 SNHLY and CDR2 FYNNEI.

J is TRBJ1-5 and V is TRBV5-1, with unresolved D. V was trimmed by 7 bases and J by 0 bases, leaving 17 bases between them. This CDR3 region has 16 residues. CDR1 and CDR2 (germline): SGHRS, YFSETQ. In DNA, the CDR3 is TGCGCCAGCTGCTGTCCGTCCGGAAATAGCAATCAGCCCCAGCATTTT. Encoded protein: CASCCPSGNSNQPQHF.

Comments on this clonotype: A single base separates this from a much larger clone, so it may be a read error. The gene calls are TRBV5-1 and TRBJ2-5, with 8 bases lining up with TRBD1. CDR3 size: 15 residues. Per germline, CDR1 SGHRS and CDR2 YFSETQ. This CDR3 reads CASSLIGQGQESQYF. The CDR3 region has the DNA TGCGCCAGCAGCTTGATCGGACAGGGTCAAGAGTCCCAGTACTTC.

This clonotype was counted at least ten times. This chain connects TRBV4-3 to TRBJ1-2; possible D gene TRBD1, 6 bases. The CDR3 consists of 14 residues. Germline-derived CDR1 and CDR2 are LGHNA and YSLEER. Trimming shortened V by 2 bases and J by 4 bases, and 11 bases separated the two germline ends. The CDR3 DNA reads as TGCGCCAGCAGCCAAAGCACAGGGCTCTATGGCTACACCTTC. This encodes CASSQSTGLYGYTF.

Many counts were recorded for this clonotype. The chain recombines TRBV19 with TRBJ2-2; maybe TRBD1 (7 bases). The V gene lost 4 bases and the J gene lost 5 bases, with 11 bases spanning the gap. Germline CDR1 and CDR2: LNHDA and SQIVND (reference sequence). The CDR3 is made up of 14 amino acids. CDR3 nucleotides: TGTGCCAGTAGTAGACAGGGAGGAACCGGGGAGCTGTTTTTT. Residues: CASSRQGGTGELFF. The whole variable domain, filled in from reference TRBV19 and TRBJ2-2, reads DGGITQSPKYLFRKEGQNVTLSCEQNLNHDAMYWYRQDPGQGLRLIYYSQIVNDFQKGDIAEGYSVSREKKESFPLTVTSAQKNPTAFYLCASSRQGGTGELFFGEGSRLTVL.

The chain has TRBV11-3 and TRBJ2-1; 7 bases agree with TRBD2. This CDR3 is built from 12 residues. The germline V gene has CDR1 SGHNT and CDR2 YENEEA. Germline trimming cut 6 bases from V and 13 bases from J; bases unmatched to any gene: 9. The CDR3 here is CASSLGAGFQFF. The CDR3 DNA reads TGTGCCAGCAGTCTCGGAGCGGGGTTTCAGTTCTTC.

The chain links TRBV7-6 to TRBJ2-3; unclear D gene. CDR3 size: 15 residues. Trimming took 5 bases from V and 2 from J, leaving 14 bases between them. CDR1 and CDR2 (germline): SGHVS, FNYEAQ. CDR3 nucleotide sequence: TGTGCCAGCAGCCCTGCCAACGGGCACACAGATACGCAGTATTTT. Amino acid sequence: CASSPANGHTDTQYF.

This clonotype was recorded at least ten times. The chain joins TRBV7-8 to TRBJ2-2, with D hard to call. Trimming took 4 bases from V and 4 from J, leaving 10 bases between them. The CDR3 is 14 amino acids. The germline gives CDR1 SGHVS, CDR2 FQNEAQ. CDR3 sequence reads: CASSYTYFTGELFF. The CDR3 DNA follows: TGTGCCAGCAGCTACACCTATTTCACCGGGGAGCTGTTTTTT.

The gene calls are TRBV10-3 and TRBJ2-5; 8 nucleotides agree with TRBD2. The J segment lost 4 bases and the V segment lost 9 bases, leaving 4 bases of the junction unmatched. This CDR3 spans 12 amino acids. Germline V gene lookup returns CDR1 ENHRY and CDR2 SYGVKD. The CDR3 reads CAILADVETQYF. Written as DNA, the CDR3 is TGTGCCATACTAGCGGATGTAGAGACCCAGTACTTC.

This clonotype was counted between two and nine times. The chain has TRBV7-2 and TRBJ2-1; D remains unclear. Deletions cut 2 bases from V and 0 bases from J, with 2 bases between. Germline V lookup: CDR1 SGHTA, CDR2 FQGNSA. This CDR3 has 13 amino acids. CDR3 sequence: CASSLFSYNEQFF. The CDR3 DNA reads as TGTGCCAGCAGCTTATTCTCCTACAATGAGCAGTTCTTC.

This clonotype is a singleton in its sample. This rearrangement joins TRBV28 to TRBJ2-1; a weak D match, TRBD2 (6 bases). The CDR3 is 14 residues long. Deletions cut 8 bases from V and 0 bases from J, with 11 bases between. Germline assignment: CDR1 MDHEN and CDR2 SYDVKM. The CDR3 spells CASRGSSSYNEQFF. The CDR3 bases are TGTGCCAGCCGGGGGTCGAGCTCCTACAATGAGCAGTTCTTC.

This clonotype was detected ten times or more. The chain combines TRBV5-1 with TRBJ2-5, with D perhaps TRBD1 or TRBD2 (5 bases each). Between the trimmed V and J ends, which lost 3 bases and 1 base, there was a span of 16 bases. The CDR3 runs 16 residues. Germline CDR1 SGHRS, CDR2 YFSETQ. Written as DNA, the CDR3 is TGCGCCAGCAGCTCCCCGGCCCCTGGGGGCCAAGAGACCCAGTACTTC. This encodes CASSSPAPGGQETQYF.

This clonotype was detected only a few times. V is TRBV20-1 and J is TRBJ1-1; 9 bases match TRBD1. Germline V gives CDR1 DFQATT, CDR2 SNEGSKA (reference sequence). Trimming cost V 5 bases and J 5 bases; bases outside gene matches: 9. CDR3 length: 14 residues. This CDR3 reads CSAGNPTGGTEAFF. CDR3 nucleotide sequence: TGCAGTGCTGGGAACCCGACAGGGGGAACTGAAGCTTTCTTT.

The rearrangement uses TRBV6-2 or TRBV6-3 and TRBJ1-6; TRBD1 might be the D (5 bases). The CDR3 totals 16 residues. CDR1 and CDR2 from the germline V gene are MNHEY and SVGEGT. Trimming removed 6 bases at V and 7 bases at J, with 19 bases between. CDR3 bases: TGTGCCAGCAGCTGGGACTCTCGTCTGCGAAATTCACCCCTCCACTTT. It translates to CASSWDSRLRNSPLHF.

There are many counts of this clonotype. The chain joins TRBV27 to TRBJ2-5; the match to TRBD2 covers 10 bases. The CDR3 has 16 amino acids. With V trimmed by 1 base and J by 4 bases, 6 bases remained unmatched. The germline gives CDR1 MNHEY, CDR2 SMNVEV (reference sequence). The CDR3 coding sequence is TGTGCCAGCAGTTTATGGGCTAGCGGGGGTCCAGAGACCCAGTACTTC. The encoded protein is CASSLWASGGPETQYF.

This clonotype was seen at least ten times. The chain joins TRBV20-1 to TRBJ2-7, with D unresolved. The CDR3 is made up of 13 amino acids. The germline V gene has CDR1 DFQATT and CDR2 SNEGSKA (reference sequence). V shed 5 bases and J shed 3 bases, with 14 bases lying between them. The CDR3: CSAPPRPHYEQYF. The CDR3 region has the DNA TGCAGTGCTCCACCGAGACCCCACTACGAGCAGTACTTC.

V gene TRBV24-1 combines with J gene TRBJ2-2; D possibly corresponds to TRBD2 (6 bases). The CDR3 length is 12 residues. Trimming stripped 12 bases from V and 3 bases from J, with 10 bases between. Germline-derived CDR1 and CDR2 are KGHDR and SFDVKD. As DNA, the CDR3 is TGTGCCGTTGGGGAGGACACCGGGGAGCTGTTTTTT. Residues: CAVGEDTGELFF.

The J gene is TRBJ2-2, the V gene TRBV12-3 or TRBV12-4; D is ambiguous. CDR3 length: 13 residues. Deletions cut 2 bases from V and 4 bases from J, with 5 bases between. DNA of the CDR3: TGTGCCAGCAGTTTACAAGCCACCGGGGAGCTGTTTTTT. Its translation is CASSLQATGELFF.

The rearrangement joins TRBV4-2 to TRBJ1-1, with TRBD1 matching 7 bases. The germline CDR1 and CDR2 sequences are LGHNA and YNFKEQ. The V gene end was trimmed by 0 bases and the J gene end by 10 bases; junction bases not matched to a gene: 14. This CDR3 region has 16 residues. The CDR3 nucleotides read TGTGCCAGCAGCCAAGAAGGGGGCGACCCCACTAAAGGAGCTTTCTTT. Encoded protein: CASSQEGGDPTKGAFF.

This clonotype was observed at least ten times. V gene TRBV15 combines with J gene TRBJ1-5; D is perhaps TRBD1 (6 bases). V lost 0 bases and J 7 bases, leaving 16 bases between the germline ends. Germline V gene data show CDR1 as LNHNV and CDR2 as YYDKDF (reference sequence). The CDR3 is 16 amino acids. The CDR3 DNA sequence: TGTGCCACCAGCAGAGACAGGGGCGCGGTAGGCCAGCCCCAGCATTTT. Its translation is CATSRDRGAVGQPQHF. Complete variable domain (other parts from reference TRBV15 and TRBJ1-5): DAMVIQNPRYQVTQFGKPVTLSCSQTLNHNVMYWYQQKSSQAPKLLFHYYDKDFNNEADTPDNFQSRRPNTSFCFLDIRSPGLGDTAMYLCATSRDRGAVGQPQHFGDGTRLSIL.

This clonotype was seen at least ten times. The CDR3 region has the DNA TGTGCCAGCAGTTCCGGGACAGAGAATCAGCCCCAGCATTTT. Its translation: CASSSGTENQPQHF. The rearrangement uses TRBV6-2 or TRBV6-3 and TRBJ1-5, with 7 bases lining up with TRBD1. The germline V gene has CDR1 MNHEY and CDR2 SVGEGT. With V trimmed by 4 bases and J by 4 bases, 4 bases remained unmatched. This CDR3 contains 14 residues.